The clone carrying this T cell receptor (beta chain) was detected many times. Its matching antigen is unknown. Germline lookup yields CDR1 LNHDA and CDR2 SQIVND (reference sequence). The CDR3 contains 19 residues. J was trimmed by 2 bases and V by 4 bases; bases with no gene match: 10. The sample is drawn from a study of regulatory T cells in long-lasting Graves disease. Findings of the study overall: Newly diagnosed Graves' patients exceeded persistent ones in TCR diversity. The researchers studied only peripheral blood, not thyroid tissue.

HTBI primers from iRepertoire and Arm-PCR of CDR3 regions yielded the TCR beta libraries. TCRdb re-called the multiplex PCR reads with MiXCR, one entry per CDR3 protein. The top ten hold 13% to 15% of the sample, which has about 430,000 distinct CDR3 sequences, over 20% seen once. Noted time point: persistent/refractory GD, antithyroid drugs over 5 years with positive TRAb. TCR sequences were obtained from RNA taken from PBMCs. Patients with Graves' disease were diagnosed by American Thyroid Association guidelines. The rearrangement links TRBV19 to TRBJ2-6; 11 bases match TRBD1. The receptor comes from a female donor with Graves disease. The sample consisted of peripheral blood mononuclear cells (PBMCs), taken when the disease was refractory, from a patient treated with antithyroid drugs. The CDR3 coding sequence is TGTGCCAGTAGTAAGGAGACGGACAGGGGGCTCACTGGGGCCAACGTCCTGACTTTC. Amino acid sequence: CASSKETDRGLTGANVLTF. The full variable domain, its missing parts supplied by reference TRBV19 and TRBJ2-6, is DGGITQSPKYLFRKEGQNVTLSCEQNLNHDAMYWYRQDPGQGLRLIYYSQIVNDFQKGDIAEGYSVSREKKESFPLTVTSAQKNPTAFYLCASSKETDRGLTGANVLTFGAGSRLTVL.